These T cell receptor beta chains were read from a single sample in a study of cytomegalovirus exposure and HLA in healthy donors. Only in-frame clones appear in the TCRdb table, and some are missing; sequencing was by immunoSEQ multiplex PCR. This table holds about 270,000 clones, around two thirds found once. The sequencing sample was made of PBMCs. Receptors were obtained from a female donor in good health and CMV-seronegative. The CDR3 runs from the conserved cysteine through the conserved F or W. A D gene is named only where the DNA matches it firmly. The size entry is marked missing in some rows and otherwise reads once, few, many or a size class.

CDR3 protein: CASSHPGTGGQETQYF
CDR3 DNA: TGCGCCAGCAGCCACCCTGGGACAGGGGGTCAAGAGACCCAGTACTTC
J gene: TRBJ2-5
D gene: TRBD1
clone size: once
V gene: TRBV4-1

CDR3 protein: CASSPLDRGPEKLFF
CDR3 DNA: TGTGCCAGTAGCCCTCTGGACAGGGGGCCTGAAAAACTGTTTTTT
J gene: TRBJ1-4
D gene: TRBD1
clone size: few
V gene: TRBV19

CDR3 protein: CAISDGRGPGYTF
CDR3 DNA: TGTGCCATCAGTGACGGTAGAGGTCCTGGCTACACCTTC
J gene: TRBJ1-2
D gene: .
clone size: .
V gene: TRBV10-3

CDR3 protein: CATSRVGGSSYNEQFF
CDR3 DNA: TGTGCCACCAGCAGAGTGGGCGGGAGCTCCTACAATGAGCAGTTCTTC
J gene: TRBJ2-1
D gene: TRBD2
clone size: .
V gene: TRBV15

CDR3 protein: CASSRGISGMNTEAFF
CDR3 DNA: TGTGCCAGCAGCCGTGGGATTTCGGGGATGAACACTGAAGCTTTCTTT
J gene: TRBJ1-1
D gene: .
clone size: .
V gene: TRBV11-1

CDR3 protein: CASSLAAGGLNEQFF
CDR3 DNA: TGTGCCAGCAGCTTAGCAGCGGGAGGGTTGAATGAGCAGTTCTTC
J gene: TRBJ2-1
D gene: TRBD2
clone size: .
V gene: TRBV7-6

CDR3 protein: CASSLGLAGPPLGKNIQYF
CDR3 DNA: TGCGCCAGCAGCTTGGGACTAGCGGGACCCCCTTTAGGCAAAAACATTCAGTACTTC
J gene: TRBJ2-4
D gene: TRBD2
clone size: .
V gene: TRBV5-1

CDR3 protein: CASSWGELDTGELFF
CDR3 DNA: TGTGCCAGCAGCTGGGGGGAATTGGACACCGGGGAGCTGTTTTTT
J gene: TRBJ2-2
D gene: .
clone size: once
V gene: TRBV6-5

CDR3 protein: CASGAGARYTF
CDR3 DNA: TGTGCCAGTGGGGCGGGGGCCCGCTACACCTTC
J gene: TRBJ1-2
D gene: .
clone size: .
V gene: TRBV5-4

CDR3 protein: CASSPPGTYEQYF
CDR3 DNA: TGTGCCAGCAGCCCGCCGGGGACCTACGAGCAGTACTTC
J gene: TRBJ2-7
D gene: .
clone size: .
V gene: TRBV7-9

CDR3 protein: CASSLEGLQPQHF
CDR3 DNA: TGTGCCAGCAGCCTGGAGGGTCTCCAGCCCCAGCATTTT
J gene: TRBJ1-5
D gene: .
clone size: .
V gene: TRBV7-9

CDR3 protein: CASSLNPGLAGGTDTQYF
CDR3 DNA: TGTGCCAGCAGCTTAAACCCCGGACTAGCGGGAGGAACAGATACGCAGTATTTT
J gene: TRBJ2-3
D gene: TRBD2
clone size: .
V gene: TRBV7-3

CDR3 protein: CASSSTTKPGEQYF
CDR3 DNA: TGCGCCAGCAGCTCAACGACAAAGCCGGGAGAGCAGTACTTC
J gene: TRBJ2-7
D gene: .
clone size: .
V gene: TRBV5-1

CDR3 protein: CASSILQGSPEAFF
CDR3 DNA: TGTGCCAGTAGTATCCTCCAGGGGTCTCCTGAAGCTTTCTTT
J gene: TRBJ1-1
D gene: .
clone size: few
V gene: TRBV19

CDR3 protein: CASSQKQGLEGYTF
CDR3 DNA: TGCGCCAGCAGCCAAAAACAGGGTTTGGAGGGCTACACCTTC
J gene: TRBJ1-2
D gene: .
clone size: .
V gene: TRBV4-1

CDR3 protein: CASSPGTSADTQYF
CDR3 DNA: TGCGCCAGCAGCCCGGGGACTAGCGCCGATACGCAGTATTTT
J gene: TRBJ2-3
D gene: TRBD2
clone size: .
V gene: TRBV5-1

CDR3 protein: CASSVATRGTEAFF
CDR3 DNA: TGTGCCAGCAGCGTAGCTACGCGGGGGACTGAAGCTTTCTTT
J gene: TRBJ1-1
D gene: .
clone size: .
V gene: TRBV9

CDR3 protein: CAWSKDRRIWSNQPQHF
CDR3 DNA: TGTGCCTGGAGTAAAGACAGAAGGATATGGAGCAATCAGCCCCAGCATTTT
J gene: TRBJ1-5
D gene: .
clone size: .
V gene: TRBV30

CDR3 protein: CASSSQGLAGRVGSYEQYF
CDR3 DNA: TGTGCCAGCAGCTCTCAAGGACTAGCGGGAAGGGTCGGCTCCTACGAGCAGTACTTC
J gene: TRBJ2-7
D gene: TRBD2
clone size: .
V gene: TRBV7-8

CDR3 protein: CASSSRQGGFNQPQHF
CDR3 DNA: TGTGCCAGCAGCTCCCGACAGGGGGGGTTCAATCAGCCCCAGCATTTT
J gene: TRBJ1-5
D gene: TRBD1
clone size: few
V gene: TRBV7-2

CDR3 protein: CASSLDREQFF
CDR3 DNA: TGTGCCAGCAGCTTAGACAGAGAGCAGTTCTTC
J gene: TRBJ2-1
D gene: .
clone size: .
V gene: TRBV7-8

CDR3 protein: CASSYYRVNTEAFF
CDR3 DNA: TGTGCCAGCAGTTACTACAGGGTCAACACTGAAGCTTTCTTT
J gene: TRBJ1-1
D gene: .
clone size: .
V gene: TRBV6-5

CDR3 protein: CASSSGQADEQFF
CDR3 DNA: TGTGCCAGCAGCTCCGGACAGGCGGATGAGCAGTTCTTC
J gene: TRBJ2-1
D gene: TRBD1
clone size: few
V gene: TRBV7-7

CDR3 protein: CASSFQGPTYEQYF
CDR3 DNA: TGTGCCAGCAGTTTTCAGGGCCCGACCTACGAGCAGTACTTC
J gene: TRBJ2-7
D gene: .
clone size: .
V gene: TRBV28

CDR3 protein: CASSSLAGGPGEQYF
CDR3 DNA: TGCGCCAGCAGCTCGTTAGCGGGAGGGCCGGGCGAGCAGTACTTC
J gene: TRBJ2-7
D gene: TRBD2
clone size: .
V gene: TRBV5-1

CDR3 protein: CASSQVGSITDTQYF
CDR3 DNA: TGTGCCAGCAGCCAAGTTGGTAGCATCACAGATACGCAGTATTTT
J gene: TRBJ2-3
D gene: .
clone size: .
V gene: TRBV4-2

CDR3 protein: CASTSGTETQYF
CDR3 DNA: TGTGCCAGCACTAGCGGTACAGAGACCCAGTACTTC
J gene: TRBJ2-5
D gene: TRBD2
clone size: .
V gene: TRBV6-1

CDR3 protein: CASSDRVNTEAFF
CDR3 DNA: TGTGCCAGCAGTGACAGGGTGAACACTGAAGCTTTCTTT
J gene: TRBJ1-1
D gene: .
clone size: few
V gene: TRBV6-1

CDR3 protein: CASSYRPAGNYGYTF
CDR3 DNA: TGTGCCAGCAGTTACCGCCCCGCGGGTAACTATGGCTACACCTTC
J gene: TRBJ1-2
D gene: .
clone size: .
V gene: TRBV6-5

CDR3 protein: CASSVRQGAGTYEQYF
CDR3 DNA: TGTGCCAGCAGCGTCCGACAGGGGGCCGGAACCTACGAGCAGTACTTC
J gene: TRBJ2-7
D gene: TRBD1
clone size: few
V gene: TRBV9

CDR3 protein: CAWSVSRGTEAFF
CDR3 DNA: TGTGCCTGGAGTGTTAGTCGGGGCACTGAAGCTTTCTTT
J gene: TRBJ1-1
D gene: .
clone size: .
V gene: TRBV30

CDR3 protein: CASSSWTGGSEKLFF
CDR3 DNA: TGTGCCAGCAGCTCGTGGACGGGAGGGAGTGAAAAACTGTTTTTT
J gene: TRBJ1-4
D gene: .
clone size: once
V gene: TRBV7-9

CDR3 protein: CASSLWIGGGQGGVYGYTF
CDR3 DNA: TGTGCCAGCAGTTTATGGATTGGGGGGGGACAGGGGGGTGTCTATGGCTACACCTTC
J gene: TRBJ1-2
D gene: TRBD1
clone size: .
V gene: TRBV28

CDR3 protein: CASSLDRAGYGYTF
CDR3 DNA: TGTGCCAGCAGCTTAGACAGGGCGGGCTATGGCTACACCTTC
J gene: TRBJ1-2
D gene: .
clone size: .
V gene: TRBV7-2

CDR3 protein: CASSRRGRPEVETQYF
CDR3 DNA: TGTGCCAGCTCACGTCGCGGGAGGCCCGAAGTGGAGACCCAGTACTTC
J gene: TRBJ2-5
D gene: TRBD2
clone size: .
V gene: TRBV18

CDR3 protein: CASSRGTSGSYEQYF
CDR3 DNA: TGTGCCAGCAGCCGGGGGACTAGCGGGTCCTACGAGCAGTACTTC
J gene: TRBJ2-7
D gene: TRBD2
clone size: .
V gene: TRBV6-5

CDR3 protein: CASSPGYGYTF
CDR3 DNA: TGTGCCAGCTCGCCGGGATATGGCTACACCTTC
J gene: TRBJ1-2
D gene: .
clone size: once
V gene: TRBV6-5

CDR3 protein: CASSQSITSGPYEQYF
CDR3 DNA: TGCGCCAGCAGTCAATCCATAACTAGCGGCCCCTACGAGCAGTACTTC
J gene: TRBJ2-7
D gene: TRBD2
clone size: .
V gene: TRBV23-1

CDR3 protein: CASRGEDGYTF
CDR3 DNA: TGTGCCAGCAGGGGGGAGGATGGCTACACCTTC
J gene: TRBJ1-2
D gene: .
clone size: .
V gene: TRBV2

CDR3 protein: CASSALARAYEQYF
CDR3 DNA: TGTGCCAGCAGTGCGCTAGCGAGAGCCTACGAGCAGTACTTC
J gene: TRBJ2-7
D gene: .
clone size: .
V gene: TRBV27

CDR3 protein: CASSLAERPYEQYF
CDR3 DNA: TGTGCCAGCAGCTTGGCCGAGCGGCCCTACGAGCAGTACTTC
J gene: TRBJ2-7
D gene: .
clone size: .
V gene: TRBV5-4

CDR3 protein: CASSLATSGTGELFF
CDR3 DNA: TGTGCCAGCAGTTTAGCTACTAGCGGCACCGGGGAGCTGTTTTTT
J gene: TRBJ2-2
D gene: TRBD2
clone size: .
V gene: TRBV27

CDR3 protein: CASSPAPERPILFF
CDR3 DNA: TGCGCCAGCAGCCCAGCTCCGGAGAGGCCCATCCTGTTTTTT
J gene: TRBJ1-4
D gene: .
clone size: .
V gene: TRBV5-1

CDR3 protein: CASSDGPQGGEAFF
CDR3 DNA: TGCGCCAGCAGCGACGGACCCCAGGGAGGTGAAGCTTTCTTT
J gene: TRBJ1-1
D gene: .
clone size: .
V gene: TRBV5-1

CDR3 protein: CAWRGLVSTDTQYF
CDR3 DNA: TGTGCCTGGAGGGGACTAGTGAGCACAGATACGCAGTATTTT
J gene: TRBJ2-3
D gene: TRBD2
clone size: .
V gene: TRBV30

CDR3 protein: CASSLGAGGYNEQFF
CDR3 DNA: TGCGCCAGCAGCTTGGGAGCGGGAGGCTACAATGAGCAGTTCTTC
J gene: TRBJ2-1
D gene: TRBD2
clone size: .
V gene: TRBV5-1

CDR3 protein: CASSLTAENEKLFF
CDR3 DNA: TGTGCCAGCAGCTTGACAGCTGAGAATGAAAAACTGTTTTTT
J gene: TRBJ1-4
D gene: .
clone size: .
V gene: TRBV7-9

CDR3 protein: CASSFYQTDSYEQYF
CDR3 DNA: TGCGCCAGCAGCTTTTATCAGACTGATTCCTACGAGCAGTACTTC
J gene: TRBJ2-7
D gene: .
clone size: .
V gene: TRBV5-1

CDR3 protein: CASSIRQGASHEQYF
CDR3 DNA: TGTGCCAGCAGTATCCGACAGGGGGCCTCTCACGAGCAGTACTTC
J gene: TRBJ2-7
D gene: TRBD1
clone size: few
V gene: TRBV28

CDR3 protein: CASSFDRGDEQYF
CDR3 DNA: TGTGCCAGCAGCTTCGACAGGGGGGACGAGCAGTACTTC
J gene: TRBJ2-7
D gene: TRBD1
clone size: .
V gene: TRBV5-6

CDR3 protein: CASSLKGAGLGYTEAFF
CDR3 DNA: TGCGCCAGCAGCCTGAAGGGGGCAGGGTTGGGATACACTGAAGCTTTCTTT
J gene: TRBJ1-1
D gene: TRBD1
clone size: .
V gene: TRBV5-1

CDR3 protein: CASSFLRTPQREGQTQYF
CDR3 DNA: TGCGCCAGCAGCTTTCTACGTACCCCCCAGCGGGAGGGACAGACCCAGTACTTC
J gene: TRBJ2-5
D gene: TRBD2
clone size: .
V gene: TRBV5-1

CDR3 protein: CASSNPTAMNTEAFF
CDR3 DNA: TGTGCCAGCAGCAACCCGACAGCTATGAACACTGAAGCTTTCTTT
J gene: TRBJ1-1
D gene: .
clone size: few
V gene: TRBV21-1

CDR3 protein: CASSEGQANGPPWTHSYEQYF
CDR3 DNA: TGCGCCAGCAGTGAGGGACAGGCTAACGGCCCACCCTGGACCCACTCCTACGAGCAGTACTTC
J gene: TRBJ2-7
D gene: TRBD1
clone size: once
V gene: TRBV10-2

CDR3 protein: CASSLGSGRLGGELFF
CDR3 DNA: TGTGCCAGCAGCTTAGGTAGCGGGAGACTCGGCGGGGAGCTGTTTTTT
J gene: TRBJ2-2
D gene: TRBD2
clone size: .
V gene: TRBV7-9

CDR3 protein: CASSQGQEQYF
CDR3 DNA: TGTGCCAGCAGTCAGGGACAGGAGCAGTACTTC
J gene: TRBJ2-7
D gene: TRBD1
clone size: .
V gene: TRBV27

CDR3 protein: CASSLRQGTYNEQFF
CDR3 DNA: TGTGCCAGCAGCCTAAGACAGGGGACGTACAATGAGCAGTTCTTC
J gene: TRBJ2-1
D gene: TRBD1
clone size: few
V gene: TRBV7-9

CDR3 protein: CASSLSGTPDGEQYF
CDR3 DNA: TGTGCCAGCAGCTTATCCGGGACACCGGATGGCGAGCAGTACTTC
J gene: TRBJ2-7
D gene: .
clone size: once
V gene: TRBV11-2